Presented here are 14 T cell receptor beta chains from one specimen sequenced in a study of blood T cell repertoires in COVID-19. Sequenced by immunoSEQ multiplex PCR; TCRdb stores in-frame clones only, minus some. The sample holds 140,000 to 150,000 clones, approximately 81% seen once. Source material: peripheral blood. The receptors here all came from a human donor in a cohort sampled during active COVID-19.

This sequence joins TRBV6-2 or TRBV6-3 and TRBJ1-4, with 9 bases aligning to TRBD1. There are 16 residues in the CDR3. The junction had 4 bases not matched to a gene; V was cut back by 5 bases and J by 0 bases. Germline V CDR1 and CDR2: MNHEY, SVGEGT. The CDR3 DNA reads TGTGCCAGCAGTCGGGGACAGGGAACAACTAATGAAAAACTGTTTTTT. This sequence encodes CASSRGQGTTNEKLFF.

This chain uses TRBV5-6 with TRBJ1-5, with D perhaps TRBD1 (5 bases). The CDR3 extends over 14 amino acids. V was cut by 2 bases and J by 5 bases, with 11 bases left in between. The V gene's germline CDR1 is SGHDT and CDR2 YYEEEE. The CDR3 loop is CASSLSQAYQPQHF. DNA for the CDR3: TGTGCCAGCAGCTTATCACAGGCTTATCAGCCCCAGCATTTT.

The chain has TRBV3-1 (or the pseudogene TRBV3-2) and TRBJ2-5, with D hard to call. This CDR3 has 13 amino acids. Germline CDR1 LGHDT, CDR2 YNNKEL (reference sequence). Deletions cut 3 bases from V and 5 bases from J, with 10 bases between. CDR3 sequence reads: CASSQNEFETQYF. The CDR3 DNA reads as TGTGCCAGCAGCCAGAATGAGTTTGAGACCCAGTACTTC.

The chain's CDR3 is CSVVVAGGYEQYF. In DNA, the CDR3 is TGCAGCGTTGTGGTAGCGGGAGGCTACGAGCAGTACTTC. The chain couples TRBV29-1 to TRBJ2-7, with 10 nucleotides matching TRBD2. Germline CDR1 and CDR2: SQVTM and ANQGSEA. The trim removed 4 bases at V and 3 bases at J, leaving 3 bases unmatched. CDR3 length: 13 residues.

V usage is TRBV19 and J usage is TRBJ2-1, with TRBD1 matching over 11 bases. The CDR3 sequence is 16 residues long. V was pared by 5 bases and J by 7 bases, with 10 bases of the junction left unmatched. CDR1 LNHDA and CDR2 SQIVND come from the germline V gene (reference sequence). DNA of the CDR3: TGTGCCAGTAGTTCCCCGGGACAGGGGGTTAAGAATGAGCAGTTCTTC. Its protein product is CASSSPGQGVKNEQFF.

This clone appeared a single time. The CDR3 coding sequence is TGCGCCAGCAGCTTGGGAACAGTAATTGACACTGAAGCTTTCTTT. Protein: CASSLGTVIDTEAFF. The rearrangement uses TRBV5-1 and TRBJ1-1; D remains unclear. This CDR3 spans 15 amino acids. The V gene lost 0 bases and the J gene lost 3 bases, with 12 bases spanning the gap. Germline V lookup: CDR1 SGHRS, CDR2 YFSETQ.

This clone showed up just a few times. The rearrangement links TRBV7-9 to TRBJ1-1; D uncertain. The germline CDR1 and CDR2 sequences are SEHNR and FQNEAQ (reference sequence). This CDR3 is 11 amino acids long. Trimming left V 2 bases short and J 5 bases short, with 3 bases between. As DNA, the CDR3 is TGTGCCAGCAGCTTACAAACTGAAGCTTTCTTT. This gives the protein CASSLQTEAFF.

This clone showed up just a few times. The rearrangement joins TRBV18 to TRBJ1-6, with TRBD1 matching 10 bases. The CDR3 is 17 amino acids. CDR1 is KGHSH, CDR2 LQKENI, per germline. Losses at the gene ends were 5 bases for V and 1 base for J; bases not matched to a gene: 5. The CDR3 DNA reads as TGTGCCAGCTCATCTGCGGACAGGGGGTCCTATAATTCACCCCTCCACTTT. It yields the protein CASSSADRGSYNSPLHF.

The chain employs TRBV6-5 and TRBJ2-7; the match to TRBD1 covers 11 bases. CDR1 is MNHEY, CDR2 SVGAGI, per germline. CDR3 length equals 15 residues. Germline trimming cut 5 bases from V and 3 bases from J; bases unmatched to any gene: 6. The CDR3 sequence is CASSRPGTGGYEQYF. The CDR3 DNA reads TGTGCCAGCAGTAGGCCCGGGACAGGGGGCTACGAGCAGTACTTC.

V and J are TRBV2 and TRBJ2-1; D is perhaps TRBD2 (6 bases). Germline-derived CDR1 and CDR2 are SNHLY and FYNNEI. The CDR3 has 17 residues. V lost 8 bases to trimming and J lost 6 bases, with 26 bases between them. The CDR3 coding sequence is TGTGCCAGCGCCGTTTGGGCCCGGGACTTTACCGGCAATGAGCAGTTCTTC. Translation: CASAVWARDFTGNEQFF. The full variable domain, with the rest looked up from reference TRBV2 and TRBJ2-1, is EPEVTQTPSHQVTQMGQEVILRCVPISNHLYFYWYRQILGQKVEFLVSFYNNEISEKSEIFDDQFSVERPDGSNFTLKIRSTKLEDSAMYFCASAVWARDFTGNEQFFGPGTRLTVL.

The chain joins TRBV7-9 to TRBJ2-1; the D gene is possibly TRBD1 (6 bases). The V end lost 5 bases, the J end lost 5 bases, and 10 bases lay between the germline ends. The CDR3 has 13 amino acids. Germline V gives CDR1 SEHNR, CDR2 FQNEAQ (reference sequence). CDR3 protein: CASSPRDNNEQFF. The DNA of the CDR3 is TGTGCCAGCAGCCCACGGGACAACAATGAGCAGTTCTTC.

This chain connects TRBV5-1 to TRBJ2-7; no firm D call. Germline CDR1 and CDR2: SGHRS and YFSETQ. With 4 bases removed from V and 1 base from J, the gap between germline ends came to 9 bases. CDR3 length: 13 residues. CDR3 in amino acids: CASSLDNSYEQYF. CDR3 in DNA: TGCGCCAGCAGCCTCGACAATTCCTACGAGCAGTACTTC.

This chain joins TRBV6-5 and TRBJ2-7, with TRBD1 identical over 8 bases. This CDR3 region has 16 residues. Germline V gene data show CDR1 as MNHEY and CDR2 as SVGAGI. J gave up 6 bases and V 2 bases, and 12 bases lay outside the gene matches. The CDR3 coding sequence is TGTGCCAGCAGTTACGCTCCGGGACAGGTTCTCAGCGAGCAGTACTTC. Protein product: CASSYAPGQVLSEQYF.

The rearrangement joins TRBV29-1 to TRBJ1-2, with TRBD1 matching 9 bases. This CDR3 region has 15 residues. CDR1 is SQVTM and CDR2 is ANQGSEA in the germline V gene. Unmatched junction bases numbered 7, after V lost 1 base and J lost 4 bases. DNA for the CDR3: TGCAGCGTTGAAGCTATACAGGGGGCCCCCTATGGCTACACCTTC. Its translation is CSVEAIQGAPYGYTF.